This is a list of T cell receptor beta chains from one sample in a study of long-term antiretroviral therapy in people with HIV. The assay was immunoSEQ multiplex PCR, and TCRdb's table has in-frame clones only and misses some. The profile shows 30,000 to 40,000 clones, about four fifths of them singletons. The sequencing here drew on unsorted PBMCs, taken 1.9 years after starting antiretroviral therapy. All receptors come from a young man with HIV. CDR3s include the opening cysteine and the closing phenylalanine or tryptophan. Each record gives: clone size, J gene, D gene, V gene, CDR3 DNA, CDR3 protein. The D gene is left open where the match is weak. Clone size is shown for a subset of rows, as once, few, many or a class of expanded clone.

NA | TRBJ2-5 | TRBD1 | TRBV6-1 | TGTGCCAGCAGTGGGGACAGGGGGGAGACCCAGTACTTC | CASSGDRGETQYF
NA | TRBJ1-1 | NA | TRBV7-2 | TGTGCCATCTCCAGGGAACCCCCTGAAGCTTTCTTT | CAISREPPEAFF
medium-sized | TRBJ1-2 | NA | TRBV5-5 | TGTGCCAGCAGCGCGGATGGGGATTCCTATGGCTACACCTTC | CASSADGDSYGYTF
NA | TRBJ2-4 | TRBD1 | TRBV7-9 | TGTGCCAGCAGCTCCCCTCGACAGGGGGGAAAAAACATTCAGTACTTC | CASSSPRQGGKNIQYF
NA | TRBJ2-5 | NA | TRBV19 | TGTGCCAGTAGTCCCGGGGGTGCGGAGACCCAGTACTTC | CASSPGGAETQYF
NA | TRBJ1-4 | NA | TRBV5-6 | TGTGCCAGCAGCTTGCGTGGGCCGGTCAGTGAAAAACTGTTTTTT | CASSLRGPVSEKLFF
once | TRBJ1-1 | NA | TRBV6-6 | TGTGCCAGCAGTTACTCGACTGAGTCTGAAGCTTTCTTT | CASSYSTESEAFF
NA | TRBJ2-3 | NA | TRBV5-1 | TGCGCCAGCAGCTTTAGGGGGGGCCTTGGAGATACGCAGTATTTT | CASSFRGGLGDTQYF
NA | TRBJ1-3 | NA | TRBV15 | TGTGCCACCAGCAGAGATTTGGACAGTGCTGGAAACACCATATATTTT | CATSRDLDSAGNTIYF
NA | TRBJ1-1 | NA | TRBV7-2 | TGTGCCAGCACCGACGGGACCGAAATGAACACTGAAGCTTTCTTT | CASTDGTEMNTEAFF
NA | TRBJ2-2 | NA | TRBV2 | TGTGCCAGCAGTGTTGGGTTCATGGTTGGAGCCGGGGAGCTGTTTTTT | CASSVGFMVGAGELFF
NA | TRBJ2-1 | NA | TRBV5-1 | TGCGCCAGCAGCTTGTCGACTAGTTCCAATGAGCAGTTCTTC | CASSLSTSSNEQFF
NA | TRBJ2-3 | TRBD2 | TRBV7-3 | TGTGCCAGCAGCTTAAACCCTAGCGGCAACACAGATACGCAGTATTTT | CASSLNPSGNTDTQYF
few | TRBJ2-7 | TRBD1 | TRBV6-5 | TGTGCCAGCAGCTCCGGGACAGCCTCTAAAAAGCAGTACTTC | CASSSGTASKKQYF
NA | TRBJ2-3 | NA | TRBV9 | TGTGCCAGCAGCCCTCTCAGGGGGGGAGACACTAGCACAGATACGCAGTATTTT | CASSPLRGGDTSTDTQYF
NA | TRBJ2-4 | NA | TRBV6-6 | TGTGCCAGCACCCCGGCGTCAAACATTCAGTACTTC | CASTPASNIQYF
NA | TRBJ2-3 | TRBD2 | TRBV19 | TGTGCCAGTAGTAACCTCCCTAGCGGGGGAGATACAGATACGCAGTATTTT | CASSNLPSGGDTDTQYF
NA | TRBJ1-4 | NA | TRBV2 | TGTGCCAGCAGTCCGAGGGGGAAAAAACTGTTTTTT | CASSPRGKKLFF
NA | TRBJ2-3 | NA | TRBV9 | TGTGCCAGCAGCGTAGCGTATAGGGGGGATACGCAGTATTTT | CASSVAYRGDTQYF
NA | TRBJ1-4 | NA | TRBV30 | TGTGCCTGTATCCCCGGGACCCTAGGGGTAGGAACTAATGAAAAACTGTTTTTT | CACIPGTLGVGTNEKLFF
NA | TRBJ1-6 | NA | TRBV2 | TGTGCCAGCAGTGAAGTTTCCCGAGATAATTCACCCCTCCACTTT | CASSEVSRDNSPLHF
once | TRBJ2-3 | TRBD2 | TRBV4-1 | TGCGCCAGCAGCCCATATAGCGGGGAGACAGATACGCAGTATTTT | CASSPYSGETDTQYF
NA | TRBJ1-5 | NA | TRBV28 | TGTGCCAGCAGGAGTCCGGGCGCAGAAGGGAAGCCCCAGCATTTT | CASRSPGAEGKPQHF
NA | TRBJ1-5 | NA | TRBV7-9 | TGTGCCAGCAGCTTGGGCCGGGCCTATGGGAGCAATCAGCCCCAGCATTTT | CASSLGRAYGSNQPQHF
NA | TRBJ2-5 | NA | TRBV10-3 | TGTGCCATCAGTGAGTATCAAGATGAAGAGACCCAGTACTTC | CAISEYQDEETQYF
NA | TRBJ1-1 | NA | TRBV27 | TGTGCCAGCAGTTCGAACACCTACATCAGGACAGTTAACACTGAAGCTTTCTTT | CASSSNTYIRTVNTEAFF
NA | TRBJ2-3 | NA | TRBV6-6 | TGTGCCTCCCTGGACAGCGGGGGCACAGATACGCAGTATTTT | CASLDSGGTDTQYF
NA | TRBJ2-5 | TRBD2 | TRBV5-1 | TGCGCCAGCTCCTCCGGGACTAGCGGGGAGACCCAGTACTTC | CASSSGTSGETQYF
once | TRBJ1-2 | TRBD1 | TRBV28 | TGTGCCAGCAGTAGCGGACAGGGTTATTTTGGCTACACCTTC | CASSSGQGYFGYTF
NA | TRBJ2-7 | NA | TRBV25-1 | TGTGCCAGCAGTGAAGGACAGATGTCCTACGAGCAGTACTTC | CASSEGQMSYEQYF
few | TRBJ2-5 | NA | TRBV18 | TGTGCCAGCTCACCACCGAGGAAACAAGAGACCCAGTACTTC | CASSPPRKQETQYF
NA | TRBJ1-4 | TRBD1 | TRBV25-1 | TGTGCCAGCAGTCGCCGGGACAGGGAGAATGAAAAACTGTTTTTT | CASSRRDRENEKLFF
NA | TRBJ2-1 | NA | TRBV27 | TGTGCCAGCAGTTTCAGTACAGCTTCCTACAATGAGCAGTTCTTC | CASSFSTASYNEQFF
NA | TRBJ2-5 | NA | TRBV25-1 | TGTGCCAGCAGTACTCAGGGAGACCAAGAGACCCAGTACTTC | CASSTQGDQETQYF
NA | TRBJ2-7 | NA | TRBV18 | TGTGCCAGCTCACTGGACTGGACCTACGAGCAGTACTTC | CASSLDWTYEQYF
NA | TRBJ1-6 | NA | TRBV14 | TGTGCCAGCAGTCCCACTGGAAATAATTCACCCCTCCACTTT | CASSPTGNNSPLHF
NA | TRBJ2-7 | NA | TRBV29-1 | TGCAGCGTTGAGTGGGGGGTAGGCCTCGCGCAGTACTTC | CSVEWGVGLAQYF
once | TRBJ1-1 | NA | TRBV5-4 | TGTGCCAGCAGCTTGGGGGGCGGGATCACTGAAGCTTTCTTT | CASSLGGGITEAFF
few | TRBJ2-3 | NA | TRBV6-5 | TGTGCCAGCAGTTACGTAGAGGGCACAGATACGCAGTATTTT | CASSYVEGTDTQYF
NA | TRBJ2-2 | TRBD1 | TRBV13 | TGTGCCAGCAGCGGTCCGGGACAGGGGAACACCGGGGAGCTGTTTTTT | CASSGPGQGNTGELFF
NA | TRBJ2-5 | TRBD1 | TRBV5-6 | TGTGCCAGCAGGCGGGGACAGGAGTGGGGGGCCCAGTACTTC | CASRRGQEWGAQYF
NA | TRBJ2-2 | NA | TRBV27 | TGTGCCAGCAACAGAGACGGGACGGCAGGAAACACCGGGGAGCTGTTTTTT | CASNRDGTAGNTGELFF
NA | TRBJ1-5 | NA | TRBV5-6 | TGTGCCAGCAGCTTGGAGATGGGGGTAGTACAGCCCCAGCATTTT | CASSLEMGVVQPQHF
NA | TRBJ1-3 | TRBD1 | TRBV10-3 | TGTGCCGCCTCAGGGGGCCCCTCTGGAAACACCATATATTTT | CAASGGPSGNTIYF
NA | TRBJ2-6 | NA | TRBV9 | TGTGCCAGTGGCCCGGGCGCCGGGCGCCGCTCTGGGGCCAACGTCCTGACTTTC | CASGPGAGRRSGANVLTF
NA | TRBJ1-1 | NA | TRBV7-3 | TGTGCCAGCAGCTTAACGGGGTACACCCGGGACACTGAAGCTTTCTTT | CASSLTGYTRDTEAFF
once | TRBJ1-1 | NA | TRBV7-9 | TGTGCCAGCACGTCAGCCCCTCGGGAAGCTTTCTTT | CASTSAPREAFF
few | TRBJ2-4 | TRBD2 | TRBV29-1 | TGCAGCGTTGTGGATGGGGGGGGGACCAAAAACATTCAGTACTTC | CSVVDGGGTKNIQYF
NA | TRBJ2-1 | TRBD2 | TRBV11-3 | TGTGCCAGCAGCCTTCGGGCTAGCGGTTACAATGAGCAGTTCTTC | CASSLRASGYNEQFF
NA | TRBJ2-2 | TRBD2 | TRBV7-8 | TGTGCCAGCAGCTTATCAGCGGGGGGTGACACCGGGGAGCTGTTTTTT | CASSLSAGGDTGELFF
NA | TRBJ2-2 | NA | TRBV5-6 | TGTGCCAGCTTACTTCGGTTCCCAACATGGTCGGGGGAGCTGTTTTTT | CASLLRFPTWSGELFF
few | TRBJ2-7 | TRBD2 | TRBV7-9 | TGTGCCAGCAGCACCCCGGGGGGAAATCTCTACGAGCAGTACTTC | CASSTPGGNLYEQYF
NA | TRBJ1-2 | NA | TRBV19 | TGTGCCAGTAGTATAGCCCTCTTCTATGGCTACACCTTC | CASSIALFYGYTF
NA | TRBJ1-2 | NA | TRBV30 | TGTGCCTGGAGTGTGGAGGCTTACGAGTCAGGCTACACCTTC | CAWSVEAYESGYTF
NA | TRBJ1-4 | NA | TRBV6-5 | TGTGCCAGCAGTTACTCGCCTAGCGAAAAACTGTTTTTT | CASSYSPSEKLFF